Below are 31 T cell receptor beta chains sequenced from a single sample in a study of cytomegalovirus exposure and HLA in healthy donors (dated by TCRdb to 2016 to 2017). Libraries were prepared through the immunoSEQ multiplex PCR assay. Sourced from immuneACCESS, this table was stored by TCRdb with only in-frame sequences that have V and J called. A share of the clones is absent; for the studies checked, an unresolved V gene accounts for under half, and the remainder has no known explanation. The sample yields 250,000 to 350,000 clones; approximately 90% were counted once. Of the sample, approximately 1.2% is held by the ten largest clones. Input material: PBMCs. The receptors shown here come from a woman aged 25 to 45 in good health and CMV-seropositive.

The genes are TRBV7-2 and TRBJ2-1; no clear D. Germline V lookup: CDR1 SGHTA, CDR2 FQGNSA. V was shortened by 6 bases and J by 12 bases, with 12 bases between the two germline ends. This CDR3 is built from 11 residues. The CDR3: CASSQDLRQFF. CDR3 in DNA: TGTGCCAGCAGTCAGGACCTTCGGCAGTTCTTC.

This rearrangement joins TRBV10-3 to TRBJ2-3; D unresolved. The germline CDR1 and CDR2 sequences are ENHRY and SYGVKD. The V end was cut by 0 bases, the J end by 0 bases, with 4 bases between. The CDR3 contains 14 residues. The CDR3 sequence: CAISESVSTDTQYF. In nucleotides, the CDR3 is TGTGCCATCAGTGAGTCGGTAAGCACAGATACGCAGTATTTT.

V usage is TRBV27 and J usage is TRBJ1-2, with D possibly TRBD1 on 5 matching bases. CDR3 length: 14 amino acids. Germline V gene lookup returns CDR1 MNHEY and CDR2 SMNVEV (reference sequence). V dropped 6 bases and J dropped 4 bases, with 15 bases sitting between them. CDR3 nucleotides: TGTGCCAGCAGCCCGACAGCTAAAGTCTATGGCTACACCTTC. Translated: CASSPTAKVYGYTF.

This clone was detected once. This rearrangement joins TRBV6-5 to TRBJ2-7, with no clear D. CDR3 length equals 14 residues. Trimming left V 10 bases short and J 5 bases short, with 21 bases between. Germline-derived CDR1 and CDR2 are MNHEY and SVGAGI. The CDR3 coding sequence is TGTGCCACCACGATCCGAGACCACATGGACGAGCAGTACTTC. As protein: CATTIRDHMDEQYF.

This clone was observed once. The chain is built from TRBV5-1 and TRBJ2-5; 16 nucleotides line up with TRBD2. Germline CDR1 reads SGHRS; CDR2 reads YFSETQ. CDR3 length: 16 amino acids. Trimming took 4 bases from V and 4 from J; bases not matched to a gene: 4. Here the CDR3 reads CASSPGLAGGLETQYF. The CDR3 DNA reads TGCGCCAGCAGCCCGGGACTAGCGGGGGGGTTAGAGACCCAGTACTTC.

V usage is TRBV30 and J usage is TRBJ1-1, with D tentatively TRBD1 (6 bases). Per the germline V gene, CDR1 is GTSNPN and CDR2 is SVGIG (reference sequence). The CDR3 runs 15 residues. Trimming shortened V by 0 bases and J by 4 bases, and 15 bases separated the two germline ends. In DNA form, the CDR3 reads TGTGCCTGGAGTGTACTGGGGTCCAGGGGCACTGAAGCTTTCTTT. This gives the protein CAWSVLGSRGTEAFF.

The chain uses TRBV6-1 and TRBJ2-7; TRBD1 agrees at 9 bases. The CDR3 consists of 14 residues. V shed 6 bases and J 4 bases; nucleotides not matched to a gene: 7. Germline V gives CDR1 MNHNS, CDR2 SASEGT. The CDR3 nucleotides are TGTGCCAGCAGCGATACAGGGGGCATTTACGAGCAGTACTTC. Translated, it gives CASSDTGGIYEQYF.

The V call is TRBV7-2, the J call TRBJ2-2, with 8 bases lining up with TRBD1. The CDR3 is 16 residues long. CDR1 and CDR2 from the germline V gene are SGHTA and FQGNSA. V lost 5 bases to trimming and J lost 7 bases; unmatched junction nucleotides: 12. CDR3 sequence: CASSMIRTGNGGELFF. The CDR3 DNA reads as TGTGCCAGCAGCATGATACGGACAGGGAATGGCGGGGAGCTGTTTTTT.

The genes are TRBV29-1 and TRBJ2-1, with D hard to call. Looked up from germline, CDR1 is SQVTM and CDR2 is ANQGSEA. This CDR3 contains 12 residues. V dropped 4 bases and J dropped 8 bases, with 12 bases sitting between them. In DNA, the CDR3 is TGCAGCGTTGGCCCCGACCGCTATGAGCAGTTCTTC. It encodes CSVGPDRYEQFF.

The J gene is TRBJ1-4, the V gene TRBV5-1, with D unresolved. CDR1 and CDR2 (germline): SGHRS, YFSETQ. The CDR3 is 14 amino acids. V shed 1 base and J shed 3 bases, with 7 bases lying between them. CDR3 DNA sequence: TGCGCCAGCAGCTTGTCAGGTCCTAATGAAAAACTGTTTTTT. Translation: CASSLSGPNEKLFF.

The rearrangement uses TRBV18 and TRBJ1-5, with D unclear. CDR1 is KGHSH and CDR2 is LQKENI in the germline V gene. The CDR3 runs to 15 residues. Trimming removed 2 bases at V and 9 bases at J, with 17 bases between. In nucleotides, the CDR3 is TGTGCCAGCTCACCAGGAGGGCCGCGAATTATGCCCCAGCATTTT. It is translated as CASSPGGPRIMPQHF.

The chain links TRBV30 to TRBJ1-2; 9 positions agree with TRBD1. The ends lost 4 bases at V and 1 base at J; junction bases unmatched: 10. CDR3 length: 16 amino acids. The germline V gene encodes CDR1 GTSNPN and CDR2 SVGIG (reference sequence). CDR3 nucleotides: TGTGCCTGGACCGGGACAGGGATTTTGGGTAACTATGGCTACACCTTC. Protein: CAWTGTGILGNYGYTF.

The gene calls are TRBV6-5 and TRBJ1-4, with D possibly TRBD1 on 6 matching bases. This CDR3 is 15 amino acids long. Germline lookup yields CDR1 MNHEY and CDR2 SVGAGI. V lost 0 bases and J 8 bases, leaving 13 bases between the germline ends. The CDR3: CASSYSGGAGEKLFF. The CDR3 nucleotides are TGTGCCAGCAGTTACTCCGGGGGCGCCGGGGAAAAACTGTTTTTT.

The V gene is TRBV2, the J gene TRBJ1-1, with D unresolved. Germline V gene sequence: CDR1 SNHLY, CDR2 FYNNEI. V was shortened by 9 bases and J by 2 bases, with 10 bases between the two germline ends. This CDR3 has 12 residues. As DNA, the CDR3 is TGTGCCAGGCCTCTGAGAAACACTGAAGCTTTCTTT. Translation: CARPLRNTEAFF.

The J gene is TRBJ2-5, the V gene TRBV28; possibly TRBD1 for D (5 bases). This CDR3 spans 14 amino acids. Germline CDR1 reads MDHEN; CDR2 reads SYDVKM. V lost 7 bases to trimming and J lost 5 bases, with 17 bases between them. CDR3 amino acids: CASKQGVVLETQYF. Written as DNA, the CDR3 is TGTGCCAGCAAACAAGGGGTAGTCCTCGAGACCCAGTACTTC.

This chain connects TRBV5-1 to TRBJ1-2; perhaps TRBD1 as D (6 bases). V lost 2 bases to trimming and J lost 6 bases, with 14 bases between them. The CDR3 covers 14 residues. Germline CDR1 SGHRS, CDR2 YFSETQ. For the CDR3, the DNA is TGCGCCAGCAGCTTCCTGACAGGTGTCGATGGCTACACCTTC. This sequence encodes CASSFLTGVDGYTF.

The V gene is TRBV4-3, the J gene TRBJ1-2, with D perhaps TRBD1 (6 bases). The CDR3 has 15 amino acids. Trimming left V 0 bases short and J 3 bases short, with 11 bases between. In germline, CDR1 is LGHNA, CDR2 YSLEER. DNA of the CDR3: TGCGCCAGCAGCCAAGAGCCCAGGGGTGACTATGGCTACACCTTC. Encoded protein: CASSQEPRGDYGYTF.

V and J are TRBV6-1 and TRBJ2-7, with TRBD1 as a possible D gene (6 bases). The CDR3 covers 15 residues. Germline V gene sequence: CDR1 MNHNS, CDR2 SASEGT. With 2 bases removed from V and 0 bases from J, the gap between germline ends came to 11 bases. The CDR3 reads CASSEQGSGSYEQYF. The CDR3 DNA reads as TGTGCCAGCAGTGAACAGGGGAGCGGCTCCTACGAGCAGTACTTC.

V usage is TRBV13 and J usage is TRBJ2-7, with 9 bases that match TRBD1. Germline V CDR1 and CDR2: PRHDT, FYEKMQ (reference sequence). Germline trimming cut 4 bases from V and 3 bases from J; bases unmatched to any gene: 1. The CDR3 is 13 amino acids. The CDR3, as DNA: TGTGCCAGCAGCTGGGGACAGGGCTACGAGCAGTACTTC. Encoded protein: CASSWGQGYEQYF.

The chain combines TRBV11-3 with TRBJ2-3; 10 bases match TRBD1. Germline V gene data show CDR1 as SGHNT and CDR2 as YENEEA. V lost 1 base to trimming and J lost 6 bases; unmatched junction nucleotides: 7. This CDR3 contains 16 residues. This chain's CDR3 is CASSLGRQGAYDTQYF. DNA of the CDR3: TGTGCCAGCAGCTTAGGTCGACAGGGGGCATACGATACGCAGTATTTT. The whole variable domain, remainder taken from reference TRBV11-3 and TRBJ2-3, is EAGVVQSPRYKIIEKKQPVAFWCNPISGHNTLYWYLQNLGQGPELLIRYENEEAVDDSQLPKDRFSAERLKGVDSTLKIQPAELGDSAVYLCASSLGRQGAYDTQYFGPGTRLTVL.

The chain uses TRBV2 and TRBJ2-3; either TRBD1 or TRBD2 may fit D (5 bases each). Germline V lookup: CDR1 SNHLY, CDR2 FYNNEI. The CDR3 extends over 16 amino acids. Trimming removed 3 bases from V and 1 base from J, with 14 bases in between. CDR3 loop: CASSESWGWGTDTQYF. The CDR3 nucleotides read TGTGCCAGCAGTGAGTCTTGGGGGTGGGGCACAGATACGCAGTATTTT. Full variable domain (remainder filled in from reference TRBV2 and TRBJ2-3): EPEVTQTPSHQVTQMGQEVILRCVPISNHLYFYWYRQILGQKVEFLVSFYNNEISEKSEIFDDQFSVERPDGSNFTLKIRSTKLEDSAMYFCASSESWGWGTDTQYFGPGTRLTVL.

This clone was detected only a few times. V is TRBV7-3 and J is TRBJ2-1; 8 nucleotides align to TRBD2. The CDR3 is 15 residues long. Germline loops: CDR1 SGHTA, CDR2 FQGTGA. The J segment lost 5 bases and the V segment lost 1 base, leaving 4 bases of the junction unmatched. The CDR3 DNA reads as TGTGCCAGCAGCTTAATTACTAGCGGTAACAATGAGCAGTTCTTC. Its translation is CASSLITSGNNEQFF.

The CDR3 DNA is TGTGCCAGCAGCCAGCAAGGACTAGCGGCTCTCTACGAGCAGTACTTC. Translating gives CASSQQGLAALYEQYF. The chain recombines TRBV4-2 with TRBJ2-7; 10 bases are a match to TRBD2. The length of the CDR3 is 16 residues. From germline, CDR1 is LGHNA and CDR2 YNFKEQ. Unmatched junction bases numbered 8, after V lost 3 bases and J lost 3 bases.

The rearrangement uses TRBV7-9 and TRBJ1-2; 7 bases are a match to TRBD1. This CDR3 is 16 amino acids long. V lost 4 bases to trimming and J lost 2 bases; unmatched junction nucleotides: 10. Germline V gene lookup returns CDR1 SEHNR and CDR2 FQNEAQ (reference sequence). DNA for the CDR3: TGTGCCAGCAGCTCAACCCTCAGGGGGGGAAACTATGGCTACACCTTC. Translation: CASSSTLRGGNYGYTF.

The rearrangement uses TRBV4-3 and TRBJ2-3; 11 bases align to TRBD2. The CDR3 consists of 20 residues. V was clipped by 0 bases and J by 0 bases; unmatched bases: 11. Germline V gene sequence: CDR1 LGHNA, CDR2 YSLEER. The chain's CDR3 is CASSQDLLASGRPSTDTQYF. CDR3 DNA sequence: TGCGCCAGCAGCCAAGATCTATTGGCTAGCGGGAGGCCTAGCACAGATACGCAGTATTTT.

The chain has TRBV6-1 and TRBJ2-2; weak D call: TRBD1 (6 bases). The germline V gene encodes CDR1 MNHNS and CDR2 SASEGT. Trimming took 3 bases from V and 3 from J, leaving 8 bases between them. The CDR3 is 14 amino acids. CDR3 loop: CASSEGADTGELFF. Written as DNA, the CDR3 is TGTGCCAGCAGTGAGGGGGCGGACACCGGGGAGCTGTTTTTT.

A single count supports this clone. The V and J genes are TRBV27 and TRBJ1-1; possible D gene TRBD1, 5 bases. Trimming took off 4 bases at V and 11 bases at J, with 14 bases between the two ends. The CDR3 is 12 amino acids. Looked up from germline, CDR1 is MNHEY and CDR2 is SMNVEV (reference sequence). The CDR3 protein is CASSYEGRKAFF. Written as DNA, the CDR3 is TGTGCCAGCAGTTATGAGGGGAGGAAGGCTTTCTTT.

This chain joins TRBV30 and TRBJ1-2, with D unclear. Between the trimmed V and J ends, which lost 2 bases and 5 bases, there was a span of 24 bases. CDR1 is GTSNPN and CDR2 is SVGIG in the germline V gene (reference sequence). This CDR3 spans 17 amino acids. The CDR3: CAWSSDKVSAVSYGYTF. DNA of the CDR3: TGTGCCTGGAGTTCCGACAAAGTATCGGCGGTTTCTTATGGCTACACCTTC.

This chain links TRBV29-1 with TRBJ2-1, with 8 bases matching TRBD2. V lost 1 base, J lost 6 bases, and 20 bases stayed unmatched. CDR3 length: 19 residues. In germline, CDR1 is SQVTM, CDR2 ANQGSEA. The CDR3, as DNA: TGCAGCGTTGAAGGGGACATGGCGGAACTAGCGGAGACTGGCAATGAGCAGTTCTTC. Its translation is CSVEGDMAELAETGNEQFF.

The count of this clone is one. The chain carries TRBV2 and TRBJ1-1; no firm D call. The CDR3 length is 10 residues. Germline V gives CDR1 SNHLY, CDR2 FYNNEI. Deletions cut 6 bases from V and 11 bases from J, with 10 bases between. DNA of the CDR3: TGTGCCAGCAGAGTGAATAGGGCTTTCTTT. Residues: CASRVNRAFF.

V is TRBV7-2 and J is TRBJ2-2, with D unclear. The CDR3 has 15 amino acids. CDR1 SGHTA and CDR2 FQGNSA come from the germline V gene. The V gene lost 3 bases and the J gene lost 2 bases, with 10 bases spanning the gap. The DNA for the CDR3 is TGTGCCAGCAGCTTCGCCACAACAAACACCGGGGAGCTGTTTTTT. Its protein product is CASSFATTNTGELFF.